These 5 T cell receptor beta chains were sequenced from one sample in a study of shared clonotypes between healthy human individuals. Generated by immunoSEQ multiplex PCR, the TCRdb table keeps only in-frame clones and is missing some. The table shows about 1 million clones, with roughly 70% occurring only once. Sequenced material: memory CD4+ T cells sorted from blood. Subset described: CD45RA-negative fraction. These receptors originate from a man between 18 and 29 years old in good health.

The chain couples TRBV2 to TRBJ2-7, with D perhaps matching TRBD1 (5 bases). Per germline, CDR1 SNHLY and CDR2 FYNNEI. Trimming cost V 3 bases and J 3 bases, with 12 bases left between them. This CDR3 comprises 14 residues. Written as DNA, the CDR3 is TGTGCCAGCAGTGAGGCAGGGATTGTCTACGAGCAGTACTTC. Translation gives CASSEAGIVYEQYF.

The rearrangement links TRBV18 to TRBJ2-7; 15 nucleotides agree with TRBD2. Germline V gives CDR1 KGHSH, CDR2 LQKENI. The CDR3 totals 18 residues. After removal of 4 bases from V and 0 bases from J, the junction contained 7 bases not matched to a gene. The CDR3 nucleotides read TGTGCCAGCTCACGAGGGGGACTAGCGGGAGGCCTCTCCTACGAGCAGTACTTC. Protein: CASSRGGLAGGLSYEQYF.

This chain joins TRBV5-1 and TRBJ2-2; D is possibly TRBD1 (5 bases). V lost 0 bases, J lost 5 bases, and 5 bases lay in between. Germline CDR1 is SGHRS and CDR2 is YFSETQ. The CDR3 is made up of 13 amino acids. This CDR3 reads CASSLAGTGELFF. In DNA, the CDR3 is TGCGCCAGCAGCTTGGCAGGGACCGGGGAGCTGTTTTTT.

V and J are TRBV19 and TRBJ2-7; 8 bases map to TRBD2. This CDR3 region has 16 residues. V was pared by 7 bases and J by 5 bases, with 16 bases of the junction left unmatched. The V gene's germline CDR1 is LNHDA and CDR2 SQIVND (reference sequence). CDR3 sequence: CASKARSEREQDEQYF. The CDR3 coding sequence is TGTGCCAGTAAGGCTAGGAGCGAGCGGGAGCAGGACGAGCAGTACTTC. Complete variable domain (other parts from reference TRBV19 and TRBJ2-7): DGGITQSPKYLFRKEGQNVTLSCEQNLNHDAMYWYRQDPGQGLRLIYYSQIVNDFQKGDIAEGYSVSREKKESFPLTVTSAQKNPTAFYLCASKARSEREQDEQYFGPGTRLTVT.

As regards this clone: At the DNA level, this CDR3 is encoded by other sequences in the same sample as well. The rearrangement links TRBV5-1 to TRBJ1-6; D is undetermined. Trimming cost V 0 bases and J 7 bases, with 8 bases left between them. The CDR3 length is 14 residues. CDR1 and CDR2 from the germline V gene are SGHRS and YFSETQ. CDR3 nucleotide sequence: TGCGCCAGCAGCTTGGAGACCGCGAATTCACCCCTCCACTTT. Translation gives CASSLETANSPLHF. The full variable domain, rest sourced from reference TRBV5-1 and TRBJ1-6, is KAGVTQTPRYLIKTRGQQVTLSCSPISGHRSVSWYQQTPGQGLQFLFEYFSETQRNKGNFPGRFSGRQFSNSRSEMNVSTLELGDSALYLCASSLETANSPLHFGNGTRLTVT.